The clone carrying this T cell receptor beta chain was observed once. Its antigen is still unknown. Clones were sequenced by immunoSEQ multiplex PCR, and TCRdb holds only the in-frame ones, with some missing. The sample has 90,000 to 130,000 clones, about 90% seen once; the top ten hold about 3.3%. Trimming took 6 bases from V and 7 from J; bases not matched to a gene: 4. Germline lookup yields CDR1 MNHEY and CDR2 SMNVEV (reference sequence). The CDR3 is 12 amino acids. The sample comes from a study of CD4+ T cells in melanoma. Whole-study results and caveats: In melanoma, neoantigen-specific CD4+ T cells reportedly differed in differentiation state. CD8+ T cell, macrophage and B cell function reportedly correlated with neoantigen-specific CD4+ T cells.

V usage is TRBV27 and J usage is TRBJ1-2; 8 bases agree with TRBD1. The specimen sequenced was peripheral blood. This receptor was identified in a human donor with melanoma. The chain's CDR3 is CASSRGQGGYTF. In DNA form, the CDR3 reads TGTGCCAGCAGCAGGGGGCAAGGTGGCTACACCTTC.